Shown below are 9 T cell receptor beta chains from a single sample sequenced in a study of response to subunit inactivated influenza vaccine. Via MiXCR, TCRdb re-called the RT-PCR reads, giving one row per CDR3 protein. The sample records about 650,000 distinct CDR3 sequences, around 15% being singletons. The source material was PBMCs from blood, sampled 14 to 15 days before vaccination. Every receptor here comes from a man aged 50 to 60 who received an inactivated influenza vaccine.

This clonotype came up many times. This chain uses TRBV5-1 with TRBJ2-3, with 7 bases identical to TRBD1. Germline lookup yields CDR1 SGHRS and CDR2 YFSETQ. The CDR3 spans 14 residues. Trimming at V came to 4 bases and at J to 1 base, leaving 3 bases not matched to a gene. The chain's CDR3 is CASSIDRGTDTQYF. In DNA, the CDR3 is TGCGCCAGCAGCATTGACAGGGGCACAGATACGCAGTATTTT.

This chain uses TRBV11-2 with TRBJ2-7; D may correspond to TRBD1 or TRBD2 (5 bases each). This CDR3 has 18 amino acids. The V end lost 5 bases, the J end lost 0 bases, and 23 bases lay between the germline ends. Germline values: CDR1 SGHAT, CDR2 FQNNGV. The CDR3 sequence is CASSRSTGQAASSYEQYF. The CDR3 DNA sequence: TGTGCCAGCAGCCGATCAACGGGGCAGGCCGCGAGCTCCTACGAGCAGTACTTC.

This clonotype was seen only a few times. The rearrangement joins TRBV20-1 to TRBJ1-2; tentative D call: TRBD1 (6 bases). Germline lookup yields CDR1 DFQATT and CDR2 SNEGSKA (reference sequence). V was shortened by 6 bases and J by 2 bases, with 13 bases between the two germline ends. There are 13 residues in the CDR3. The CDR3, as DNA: TGCAGTGCATGGGGGGCACCGAACTATGGCTACACCTTC. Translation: CSAWGAPNYGYTF.

The CDR3 region is CSARRGQTSYEQYF. CDR3 coding DNA: TGCAGTGCACGGCGGGGCCAGACCTCCTACGAGCAGTACTTC. This chain joins TRBV20-1 and TRBJ2-7; a weak D match, TRBD2 (6 bases). In germline, CDR1 is DFQATT, CDR2 SNEGSKA (reference sequence). V was trimmed by 6 bases and J by 0 bases, leaving 15 bases between them. The CDR3 sequence is 14 residues long.

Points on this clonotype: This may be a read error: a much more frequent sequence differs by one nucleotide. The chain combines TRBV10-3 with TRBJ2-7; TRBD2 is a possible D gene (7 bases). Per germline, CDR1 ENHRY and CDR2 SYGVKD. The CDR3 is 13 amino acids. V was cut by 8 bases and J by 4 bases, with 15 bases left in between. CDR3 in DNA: TGTGCCATCCGAGGGGGGGCGATGTACGAGCAGTACTTC. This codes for CAIRGGAMYEQYF.

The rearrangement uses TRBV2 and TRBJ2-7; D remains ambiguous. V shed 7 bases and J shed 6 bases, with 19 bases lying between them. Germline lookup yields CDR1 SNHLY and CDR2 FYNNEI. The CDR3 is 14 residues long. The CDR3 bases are TGTGCCAGCACGTCCAGGTCGGGTTTGGGCGAGCAGTACTTC. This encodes CASTSRSGLGEQYF.

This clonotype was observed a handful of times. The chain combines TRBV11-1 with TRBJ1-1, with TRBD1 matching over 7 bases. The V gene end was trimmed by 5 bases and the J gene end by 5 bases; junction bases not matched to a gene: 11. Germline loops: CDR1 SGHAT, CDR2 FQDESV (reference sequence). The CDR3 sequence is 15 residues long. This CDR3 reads CASSRLQGLGTEAFF. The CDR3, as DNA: TGTGCCAGCAGCCGCCTACAGGGGCTTGGGACTGAAGCTTTCTTT.

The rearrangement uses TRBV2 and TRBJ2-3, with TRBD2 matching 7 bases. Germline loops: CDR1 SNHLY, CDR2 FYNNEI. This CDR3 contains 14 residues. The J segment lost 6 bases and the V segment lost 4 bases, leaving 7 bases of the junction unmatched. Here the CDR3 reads CASSGGAGVDTQYF. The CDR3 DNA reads TGTGCCAGCAGTGGCGGCGCGGGGGTGGATACGCAGTATTTT.

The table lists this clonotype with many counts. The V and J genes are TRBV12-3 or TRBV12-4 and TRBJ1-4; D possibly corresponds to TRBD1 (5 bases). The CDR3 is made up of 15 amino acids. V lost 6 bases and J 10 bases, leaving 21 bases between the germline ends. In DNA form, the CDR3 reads TGTGCCAGCAGGAACCAGGGAACGGTGGGTGGAAAACTGTTTTTT. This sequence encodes CASRNQGTVGGKLFF.